Listed below are T cell receptor beta chains from one sample, sequenced in a study of identical twins. MiXCR, applied by TCRdb to the 5' RACE reads, yields one record per CDR3 protein. The table includes about 160,000 distinct CDR3 sequences, under 4.5% detected once. The sequencing sample was made of memory T cells sorted from blood. These receptors came from a man aged 18 to 30 in good health. Both conserved end residues are part of each CDR3. A D gene is named only where the DNA matches it firmly. Size is stated as once, few or many counts, or a class when the clone is expanded.

d_gene	v_gene	j_gene	abundance	CDR3nt	CDR3aa
NA	TRBV15	TRBJ2-5	many	TGTGCCACCAGCCCGGGGATGGAGACCCAGTACTTC	CATSPGMETQYF
TRBD1	TRBV7-3	TRBJ2-6	few	TGTGCCAGCAGCTCCGGGACAGGGGGCCCGAGGGCCAACGTCCTGACTTTC	CASSSGTGGPRANVLTF
NA	TRBV15	TRBJ1-2	many	TGTGCCACCAGCAGAGAGCTGTATGGCTACACCTTC	CATSRELYGYTF
NA	TRBV5-1	TRBJ2-2	many	TGCGCCAGCAGCTTGGGGCTTGCAGGGGGGAAGAACACCGGGGAGCTGTTTTTT	CASSLGLAGGKNTGELFF
NA	TRBV12-3/TRBV12-4	TRBJ2-2	many	TGTGCCAGCAGTTTCCGGGCAGGGAACACCGGGGAGCTGTTTTTT	CASSFRAGNTGELFF
NA	TRBV28	TRBJ2-7	many	TGTGCCAGCAGTAACGCCGGCATGGCCTACGAGCAGTACTTC	CASSNAGMAYEQYF
NA	TRBV24-1	TRBJ2-1	many	TGTGCCACCAGTGATTTTAGGGGCCCCCAGAGGGATGAGCAGTTCTTC	CATSDFRGPQRDEQFF
TRBD1	TRBV11-2	TRBJ2-3	few	TGTGCCAGCAGCTTAGATGATCGGACAGGGAGCACAGATACGCAGTATTTT	CASSLDDRTGSTDTQYF
TRBD1	TRBV3-1	TRBJ2-1	many	TGTGCCAGCAGCCAAGCGGGACAGGGGTTCTTC	CASSQAGQGFF
TRBD2	TRBV6-2/TRBV6-3	TRBJ2-5	many	TGTGCCAGCAGTTACTCCCCGATGACTAGCGGGAGTCGAGAGACCCAGTACTTC	CASSYSPMTSGSRETQYF
NA	TRBV11-2	TRBJ2-1	many	TGTGCCAGCAGAAGACTGGGGAACAATGAGCAGTTCTTC	CASRRLGNNEQFF
NA	TRBV29-1	TRBJ2-1	many	TGCAGCATCGACGGACCCAGCGGCAATGAGCAGTTCTTC	CSIDGPSGNEQFF
TRBD1	TRBV6-1	TRBJ1-5	many	TGTGCCAGCAGCCCCGGGACAGGGGGCAATCAGCCCCAGCATTTT	CASSPGTGGNQPQHF
NA	TRBV4-1	TRBJ1-5	many	TGCGCCAGCAGCCAAGAGGGGGATAATCAGCCCCAGCATTTT	CASSQEGDNQPQHF
TRBD1	TRBV20-1	TRBJ2-7	many	TGCAGTGTTGGACAGGGATCCTACGAGCAGTACTTC	CSVGQGSYEQYF
NA	TRBV7-2	TRBJ2-1	many	TGTGCCAGCAGCCCCCCCTTCAACAATGAGCAGTTCTTC	CASSPPFNNEQFF
TRBD1	TRBV18	TRBJ2-1	many	TGTGCCAGCTCACCGGGACAGATGTTTGAGCAGTTCTTC	CASSPGQMFEQFF
NA	TRBV6-6	TRBJ1-1	few	TGTGCCAGCCCCGCAGAGATGAACACTGAAGCTTTCTTT	CASPAEMNTEAFF
NA	TRBV20-1	TRBJ2-3	many	TGCAGTGCAAATCGACAGGGACTACTACAGGATACGCAGTATTTT	CSANRQGLLQDTQYF
TRBD2	TRBV20-1	TRBJ2-3	many	TGCAGTGCTAGACGACTAGCGGAAACAGATACGCAGTATTTT	CSARRLAETDTQYF